What follows are 10 T cell receptor beta chains derived from one specimen sequenced in a study of OX40 agonist ivuxolimab in advanced cancers. Measured with immunoSEQ multiplex PCR; TCRdb has only the in-frame clones, and not every one. The repertoire includes just over 14,000 clones, about 89% of them detected once, and roughly a quarter sits in the top ten. This sample comprised CD4+ or CD8+ T cells sorted from blood, obtained in a trial of the OX40 agonist ivuxolimab. The origin of the receptors is an adult with an advanced solid tumor such as melanoma, head and neck, liver or kidney cancer.

The chain combines TRBV27 with TRBJ2-7; D is possibly TRBD1 or TRBD2 (6 bases each). Germline V CDR1 and CDR2: MNHEY, SMNVEV (reference sequence). V was pared by 5 bases and J by 4 bases, with 21 bases between. The CDR3 covers 16 residues. Here the CDR3 reads CASSPSMGGAIYEQYF. CDR3 nucleotides: TGTGCCAGCAGTCCGAGTATGGGGGGCGCGATTTACGAGCAGTACTTC.

This clone is a singleton in its sample. The chain combines TRBV29-1 with TRBJ2-4; D call uncertain. Germline assignment: CDR1 SQVTM and CDR2 ANQGSEA. The CDR3 runs to 14 residues. V lost 3 bases to trimming and J lost 1 base, with 10 bases between them. The CDR3: CSVETRSAKNIQYF. In DNA, the CDR3 is TGCAGCGTTGAGACAAGGTCCGCCAAAAACATTCAGTACTTC.

V usage is TRBV2 and J usage is TRBJ1-1, with D possibly TRBD1 on 5 matching bases. V lost 0 bases, J lost 2 bases, and 13 bases lay in between. The CDR3 consists of 16 residues. CDR1 is SNHLY, CDR2 FYNNEI, per germline. The CDR3 loop reads CASSEARSGSNTEAFF. CDR3 DNA sequence: TGTGCCAGCAGTGAAGCCCGGTCAGGGTCCAACACTGAAGCTTTCTTT. The whole variable domain, remainder taken from reference TRBV2 and TRBJ1-1, is EPEVTQTPSHQVTQMGQEVILRCVPISNHLYFYWYRQILGQKVEFLVSFYNNEISEKSEIFDDQFSVERPDGSNFTLKIRSTKLEDSAMYFCASSEARSGSNTEAFFGQGTRLTVV.

The J gene is TRBJ2-7, the V gene TRBV14; 7 nucleotides match TRBD2. CDR1 is SGHDN and CDR2 is FVKESK in the germline V gene. Losses at the gene ends were 3 bases for V and 0 bases for J; bases not matched to a gene: 17. The CDR3 is 19 amino acids. This CDR3 reads CASSHRGGGGRSFSYEQYF. The DNA for the CDR3 is TGTGCCAGCAGCCACCGAGGAGGCGGCGGGAGATCCTTCTCCTACGAGCAGTACTTC.

The chain has TRBV9 and TRBJ1-4; D not certain. Trimming removed 3 bases at V and 0 bases at J, with 9 bases between. This CDR3 has 15 residues. Germline CDR1 reads SGDLS; CDR2 reads YYNGEE. In DNA, the CDR3 is TGTGCCAGCAGCGCTGGATTCACAACTAATGAAAAACTGTTTTTT. It encodes CASSAGFTTNEKLFF.

V is TRBV5-6 and J is TRBJ2-1, with 9 bases fitting TRBD2. CDR3 length equals 17 residues. Germline V lookup: CDR1 SGHDT, CDR2 YYEEEE. V lost 6 bases and J lost 6; bases outside the gene matches: 16. This CDR3 reads CASILGLAAGGPNEQFF. CDR3 in DNA: TGTGCCAGCATCCTCGGCTTGGCGGCGGGAGGGCCCAATGAGCAGTTCTTC. Full variable domain (remainder filled in from reference TRBV5-6 and TRBJ2-1): DAGVTQSPTHLIKTRGQQVTLRCSPKSGHDTVSWYQQALGQGPQFIFQYYEEEERQRGNFPDRFSGHQFPNYSSELNVNALLLGDSALYLCASILGLAAGGPNEQFFGPGTRLTVL.

This clone appeared a single time. The DNA for the CDR3 is TGTGCCAGCAGCCGGTCGGTGGCTGAAGCTTTCTTT. The encoded protein is CASSRSVAEAFF. This chain links TRBV11-2 with TRBJ1-1; D is undetermined. V was shortened by 5 bases and J by 6 bases, with 10 bases between the two germline ends. The CDR3 totals 12 residues. Germline CDR1 SGHAT, CDR2 FQNNGV.

The chain employs TRBV5-1 and TRBJ1-4; D might be TRBD1 (6 bases). CDR1 and CDR2 (germline): SGHRS, YFSETQ. V was shortened by 2 bases and J by 5 bases, with 10 bases between the two germline ends. The CDR3 runs to 14 residues. CDR3 sequence reads: CASSFQGPNEKLFF. CDR3 sequence (DNA): TGCGCCAGCAGCTTTCAGGGGCCCAATGAAAAACTGTTTTTT.

This CDR3 reads CAISVGLAGEGNQFF. CDR3 DNA sequence: TGTGCCATCAGTGTAGGACTAGCGGGAGAAGGGAACCAGTTCTTC. The gene calls are TRBV10-3 and TRBJ2-1, with 13 nucleotides matching TRBD2. There are 15 residues in the CDR3. Germline assignment: CDR1 ENHRY and CDR2 SYGVKD. Trimming took 4 bases from V and 13 from J; bases not matched to a gene: 10.

This clone was recorded once. The chain joins TRBV6-1 to TRBJ2-1; D is perhaps TRBD1 (5 bases). Germline values: CDR1 MNHNS, CDR2 SASEGT. Trimming took 6 bases from V and 9 from J, leaving 12 bases between them. The CDR3 consists of 12 residues. CDR3 bases: TGTGCCAGCAGAGGGGCAAGGGGTGAGCAGTTCTTC. Its translation is CASRGARGEQFF.